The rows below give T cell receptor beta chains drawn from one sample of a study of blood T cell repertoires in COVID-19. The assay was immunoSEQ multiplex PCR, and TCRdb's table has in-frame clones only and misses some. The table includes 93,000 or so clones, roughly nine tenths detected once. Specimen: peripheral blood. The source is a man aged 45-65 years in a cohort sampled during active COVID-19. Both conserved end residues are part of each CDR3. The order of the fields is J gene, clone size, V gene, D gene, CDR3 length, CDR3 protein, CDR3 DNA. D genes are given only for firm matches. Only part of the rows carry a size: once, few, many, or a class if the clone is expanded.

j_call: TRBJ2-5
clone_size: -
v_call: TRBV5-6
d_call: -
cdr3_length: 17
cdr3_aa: CASTSNVVRARRETQYF
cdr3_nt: TGTGCCAGCACGAGCAATGTCGTCAGGGCTCGGCGGGAGACCCAGTACTTC

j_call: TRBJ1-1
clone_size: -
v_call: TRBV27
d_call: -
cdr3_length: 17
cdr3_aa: CASSLSAGEYMNTEAFF
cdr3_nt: TGTGCCAGCAGTTTATCGGCGGGGGAGTACATGAACACTGAAGCTTTCTTT

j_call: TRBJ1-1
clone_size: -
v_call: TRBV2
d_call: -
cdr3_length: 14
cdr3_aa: CASSLNNRDTEAFF
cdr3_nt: TGTGCCAGCAGCCTAAATAATCGGGACACCGAAGCTTTCTTT

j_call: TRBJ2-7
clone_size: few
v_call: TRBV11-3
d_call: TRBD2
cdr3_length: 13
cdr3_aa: CASSLGGTYEQYF
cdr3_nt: TGTGCCAGCAGCTTGGGAGGGACTTACGAGCAGTACTTC

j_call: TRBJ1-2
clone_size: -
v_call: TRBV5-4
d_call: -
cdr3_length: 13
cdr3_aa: CASAPTGPYGYTF
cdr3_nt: TGTGCCAGCGCACCCACAGGGCCCTATGGCTACACCTTC

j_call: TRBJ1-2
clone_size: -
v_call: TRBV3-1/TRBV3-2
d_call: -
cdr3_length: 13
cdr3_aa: CASSQVSDYGYTF
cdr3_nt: TGTGCCAGCAGCCAAGTCTCGGACTATGGCTACACCTTC

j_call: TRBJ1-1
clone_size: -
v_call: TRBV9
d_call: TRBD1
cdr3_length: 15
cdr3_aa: CASSVDGQGATEAFF
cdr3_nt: TGTGCCAGCAGCGTAGACGGGCAGGGGGCGACTGAAGCTTTCTTT

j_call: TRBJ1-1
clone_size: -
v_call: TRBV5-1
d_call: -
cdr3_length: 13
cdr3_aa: CASSLWGGTEAFF
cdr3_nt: TGCGCCAGCAGCTTGTGGGGAGGGACTGAAGCTTTCTTT

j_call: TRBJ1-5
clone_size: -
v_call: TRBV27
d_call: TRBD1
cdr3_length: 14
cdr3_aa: CASRTGGSDQPQHF
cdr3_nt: TGTGCCAGCAGAACAGGGGGCAGTGATCAGCCCCAGCATTTT

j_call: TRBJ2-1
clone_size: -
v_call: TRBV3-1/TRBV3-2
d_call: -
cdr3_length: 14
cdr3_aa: CASSQRAGRNEQFF
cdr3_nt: TGTGCCAGCAGCCAACGGGCGGGTCGCAATGAGCAGTTCTTC

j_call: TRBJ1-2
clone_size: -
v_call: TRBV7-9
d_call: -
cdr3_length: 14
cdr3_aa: CASSPPQAPDGYTF
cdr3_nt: TGTGCCAGCAGCCCCCCACAGGCGCCTGATGGCTACACCTTC

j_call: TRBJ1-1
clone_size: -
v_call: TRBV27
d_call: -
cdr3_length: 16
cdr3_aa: CASPPPGQVPNTEAFF
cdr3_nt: TGTGCCAGTCCCCCACCTGGGCAGGTCCCAAACACTGAAGCTTTCTTT

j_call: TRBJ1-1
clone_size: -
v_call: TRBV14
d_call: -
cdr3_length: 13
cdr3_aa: CASRQNLNTEAFF
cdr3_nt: TGTGCCAGCAGACAGAATTTGAACACTGAAGCTTTCTTT

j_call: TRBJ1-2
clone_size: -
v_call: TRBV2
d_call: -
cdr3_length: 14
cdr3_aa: CASSGGSRNYGYTF
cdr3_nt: TGTGCCAGCAGTGGGGGCAGTCGAAACTATGGCTACACCTTC

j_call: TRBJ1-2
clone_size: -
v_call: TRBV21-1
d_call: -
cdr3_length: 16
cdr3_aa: CASSNLGPGGIYGYTF
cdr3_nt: TGTGCCAGCAGCAACCTAGGACCGGGGGGAATCTATGGCTACACCTTC

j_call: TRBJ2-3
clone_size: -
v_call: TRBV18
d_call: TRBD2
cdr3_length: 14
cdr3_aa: CASSRDYRGDTQYF
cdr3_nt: TGTGCCAGCTCCCGGGACTACCGGGGAGATACGCAGTATTTT

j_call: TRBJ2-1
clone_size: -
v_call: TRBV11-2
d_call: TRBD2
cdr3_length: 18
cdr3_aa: CASSLDGASGVLYNEQFF
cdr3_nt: TGTGCCAGCAGCTTAGATGGGGCTAGCGGGGTCCTCTACAATGAGCAGTTCTTC

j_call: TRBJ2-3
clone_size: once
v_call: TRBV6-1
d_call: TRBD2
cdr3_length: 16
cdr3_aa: CASSALAGGLTDTQYF
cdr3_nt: TGTGCCAGCAGTGCTCTAGCGGGGGGGCTCACAGATACGCAGTATTTT

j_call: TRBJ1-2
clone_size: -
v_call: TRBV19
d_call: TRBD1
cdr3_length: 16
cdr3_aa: CASSNTRDRGGYGYTF
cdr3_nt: TGTGCCAGTAGTAATACCCGGGACAGGGGGGGCTATGGCTACACCTTC

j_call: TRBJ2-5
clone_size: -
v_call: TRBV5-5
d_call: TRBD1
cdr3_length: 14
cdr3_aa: CASSSDRGQETQYF
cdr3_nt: TGTGCCAGCAGCTCAGACAGGGGACAAGAGACCCAGTACTTC

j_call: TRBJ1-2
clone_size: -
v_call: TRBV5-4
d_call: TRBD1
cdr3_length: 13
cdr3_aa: CASSIDRGDGYTF
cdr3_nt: TGTGCCAGCAGCATCGACAGGGGGGATGGCTACACCTTC

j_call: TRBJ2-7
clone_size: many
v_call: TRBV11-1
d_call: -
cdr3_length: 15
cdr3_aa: CASSPGYGPLNEQYF
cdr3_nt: TGTGCCAGCAGCCCCGGTTACGGTCCCCTAAACGAGCAGTACTTC

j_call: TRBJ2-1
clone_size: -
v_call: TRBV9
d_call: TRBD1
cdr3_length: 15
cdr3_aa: CASSVIQGAADEQFF
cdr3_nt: TGTGCCAGCAGCGTGATACAGGGGGCGGCGGATGAGCAGTTCTTC

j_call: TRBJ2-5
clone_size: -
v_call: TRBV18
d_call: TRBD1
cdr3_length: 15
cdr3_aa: CASSLGTGYAETQYF
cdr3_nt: TGTGCCAGCTCACTCGGGACAGGGTATGCAGAGACCCAGTACTTC

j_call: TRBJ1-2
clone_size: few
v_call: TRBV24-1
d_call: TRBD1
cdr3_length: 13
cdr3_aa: CATRAGGMGGYTF
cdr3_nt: TGTGCCACCAGGGCAGGGGGCATGGGTGGCTACACCTTC

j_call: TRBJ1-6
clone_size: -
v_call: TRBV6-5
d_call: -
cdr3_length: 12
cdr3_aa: CASSSGDAPLHF
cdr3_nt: TGTGCCAGCAGTTCCGGGGATGCACCCCTCCACTTT

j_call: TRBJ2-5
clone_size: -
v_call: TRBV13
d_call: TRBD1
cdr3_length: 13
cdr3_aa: CASSTGQLETQYF
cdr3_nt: TGTGCCAGCAGCACGGGACAGCTAGAGACCCAGTACTTC

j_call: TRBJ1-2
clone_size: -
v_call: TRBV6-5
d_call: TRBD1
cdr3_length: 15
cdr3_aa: CASSYGDRGNYGYTF
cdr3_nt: TGTGCCAGCAGTTATGGGGACAGGGGTAACTATGGCTACACCTTC

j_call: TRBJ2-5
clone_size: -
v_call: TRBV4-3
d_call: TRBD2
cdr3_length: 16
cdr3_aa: CASSPLAGGIGETQYF
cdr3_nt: TGCGCCAGCAGCCCTTTAGCGGGGGGGATCGGGGAGACCCAGTACTTC

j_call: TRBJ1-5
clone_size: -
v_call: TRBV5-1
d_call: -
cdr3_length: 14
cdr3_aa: CASSPGADNQPQHF
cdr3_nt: TGCGCCAGCAGCCCTGGGGCGGACAATCAGCCCCAGCATTTT

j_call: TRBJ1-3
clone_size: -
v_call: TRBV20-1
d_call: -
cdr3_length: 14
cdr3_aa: CSASVDSSGNTIYF
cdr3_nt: TGCAGTGCTAGTGTCGACAGCTCTGGAAACACCATATATTTT

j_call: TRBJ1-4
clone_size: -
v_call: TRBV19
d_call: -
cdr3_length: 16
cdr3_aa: CASSVAQGRMLEKLFF
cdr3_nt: TGTGCCAGTAGTGTGGCCCAGGGTCGGATGCTCGAAAAACTGTTTTTT

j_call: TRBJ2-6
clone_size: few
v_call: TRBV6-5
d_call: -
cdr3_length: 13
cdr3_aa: CASTQSGANVLTF
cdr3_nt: TGTGCCAGCACCCAGTCTGGGGCCAACGTCCTGACTTTC

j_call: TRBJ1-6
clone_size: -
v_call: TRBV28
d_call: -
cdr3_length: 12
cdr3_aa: CASSLQSTPLHF
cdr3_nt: TGTGCCAGCAGTTTACAGTCGACACCCCTCCACTTT

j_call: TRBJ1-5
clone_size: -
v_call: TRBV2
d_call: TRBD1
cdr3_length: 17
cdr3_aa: CASSERQGVPSNQPQHF
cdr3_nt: TGTGCCAGCAGTGAGCGGCAGGGGGTACCTTCCAATCAGCCCCAGCATTTT

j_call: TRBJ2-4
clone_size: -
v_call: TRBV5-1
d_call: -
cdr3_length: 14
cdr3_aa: CASRESGAMNIQYF
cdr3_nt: TGCGCCAGCAGAGAATCAGGGGCCATGAACATTCAGTACTTC

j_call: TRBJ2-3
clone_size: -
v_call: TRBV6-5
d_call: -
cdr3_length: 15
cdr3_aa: CASSYSESGGDTQYF
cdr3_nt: TGTGCCAGCAGTTACTCGGAGAGCGGTGGAGATACGCAGTATTTT

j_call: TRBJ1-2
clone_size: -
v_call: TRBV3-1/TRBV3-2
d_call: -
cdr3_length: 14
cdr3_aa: CASRHLENPYGYTF
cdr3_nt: TGTGCCAGCAGACATCTAGAGAACCCCTATGGCTACACCTTC

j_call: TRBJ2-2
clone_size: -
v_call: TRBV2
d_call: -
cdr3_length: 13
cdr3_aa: CASGLRGTGELFF
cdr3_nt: TGTGCCAGCGGCCTGCGCGGCACCGGGGAGCTGTTTTTT

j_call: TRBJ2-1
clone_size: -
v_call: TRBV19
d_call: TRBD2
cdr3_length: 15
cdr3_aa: CASSMQTASGGARFF
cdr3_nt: TGTGCCAGTAGTATGCAGACAGCTAGCGGGGGGGCTCGGTTCTTC

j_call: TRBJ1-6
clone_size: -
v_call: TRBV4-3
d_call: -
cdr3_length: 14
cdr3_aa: CASSQEGGNSPLHF
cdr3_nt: TGCGCCAGCAGCCAAGAAGGGGGAAATTCACCCCTCCACTTT

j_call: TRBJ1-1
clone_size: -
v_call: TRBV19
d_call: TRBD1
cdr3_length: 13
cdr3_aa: CASSTDRGTEAFF
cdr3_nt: TGTGCCAGTAGCACAGACAGGGGCACTGAAGCTTTCTTT

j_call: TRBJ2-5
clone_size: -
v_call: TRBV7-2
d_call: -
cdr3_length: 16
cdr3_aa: CASSFSPTGSEGTQYF
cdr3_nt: TGTGCCAGCAGTTTTAGTCCAACAGGGTCCGAAGGGACCCAGTACTTC

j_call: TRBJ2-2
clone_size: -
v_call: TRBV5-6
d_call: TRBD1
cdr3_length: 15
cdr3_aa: CASSLPGQGTGELFF
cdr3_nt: TGTGCCAGCAGCTTACCGGGACAGGGGACCGGGGAGCTGTTTTTT

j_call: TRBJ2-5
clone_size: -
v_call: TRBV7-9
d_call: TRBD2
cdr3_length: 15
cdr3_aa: CASSLGTTSIETQYF
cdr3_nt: TGTGCCAGCAGCTTAGGAACGACTAGCATCGAGACCCAGTACTTC

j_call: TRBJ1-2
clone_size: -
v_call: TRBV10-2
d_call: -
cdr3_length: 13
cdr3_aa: CASSESQSGGYTF
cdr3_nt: TGCGCCAGCAGTGAGTCCCAGTCGGGGGGCTACACCTTC

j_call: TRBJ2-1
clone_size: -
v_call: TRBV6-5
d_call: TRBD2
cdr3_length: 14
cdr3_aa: CASVNGGELNEQFF
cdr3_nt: TGTGCCAGCGTGAACGGGGGGGAACTCAATGAGCAGTTCTTC

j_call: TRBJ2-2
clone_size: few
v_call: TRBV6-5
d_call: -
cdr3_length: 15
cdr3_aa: CATPVQGLRTGELFF
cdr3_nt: TGTGCCACCCCCGTCCAGGGGTTGAGGACCGGGGAGCTGTTTTTT

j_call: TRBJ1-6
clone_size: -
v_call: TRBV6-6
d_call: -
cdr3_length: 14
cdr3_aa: CASSSRGYNSPLHF
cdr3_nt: TGTGCCAGCAGTTCACGGGGTTATAATTCACCCCTCCACTTT

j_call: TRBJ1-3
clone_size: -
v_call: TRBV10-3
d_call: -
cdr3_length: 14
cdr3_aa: CATTGAGSLNTIYF
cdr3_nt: TGTGCCACCACAGGCGCAGGCTCTTTAAACACCATATATTTT